This TCR beta chain was sequenced in a study of blood T cell repertoires in COVID-19. Trimming stripped 11 bases from V and 3 bases from J, with 11 bases between. CDR3 length: 12 amino acids. Germline CDR1 and CDR2: MNHEY and SVGAGI. The count of this clone is one. In the original processing: Amplification from reference gene primers served as the basis for estimated nucleated cell counts. TCRdb's table, derived via immunoSEQ multiplex PCR, lists solely in-frame clones and lacks some. That table is the source of V, J and clone size, and D and trimming were worked out from the DNA. The sample yields around 330,000 clones, 89% seen once.

The sample comprised PBMCs or T cells enriched from blood (not recorded which). This clonotype originated in a man between 60 and 70 years old who had recovered from COVID-19. The rearrangement links TRBV6-5 to TRBJ2-1, with TRBD2 as a possible D gene (6 bases). The CDR3 is CASSTSYNEQFF. The CDR3 region has the DNA TGTGCCTCCTCGACTAGCTACAATGAGCAGTTCTTC.